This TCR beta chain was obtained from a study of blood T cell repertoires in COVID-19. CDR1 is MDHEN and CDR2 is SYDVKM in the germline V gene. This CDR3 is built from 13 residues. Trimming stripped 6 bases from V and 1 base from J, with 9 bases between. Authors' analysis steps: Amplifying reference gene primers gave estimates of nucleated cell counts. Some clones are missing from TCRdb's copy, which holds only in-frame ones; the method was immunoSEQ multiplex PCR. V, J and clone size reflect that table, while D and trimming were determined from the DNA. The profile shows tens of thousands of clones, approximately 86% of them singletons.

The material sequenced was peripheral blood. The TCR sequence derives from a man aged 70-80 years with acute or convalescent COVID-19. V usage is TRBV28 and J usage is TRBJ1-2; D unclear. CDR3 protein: CASSVQINYGYTF. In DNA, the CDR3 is TGTGCCAGCAGCGTACAGATTAACTATGGCTACACCTTC.